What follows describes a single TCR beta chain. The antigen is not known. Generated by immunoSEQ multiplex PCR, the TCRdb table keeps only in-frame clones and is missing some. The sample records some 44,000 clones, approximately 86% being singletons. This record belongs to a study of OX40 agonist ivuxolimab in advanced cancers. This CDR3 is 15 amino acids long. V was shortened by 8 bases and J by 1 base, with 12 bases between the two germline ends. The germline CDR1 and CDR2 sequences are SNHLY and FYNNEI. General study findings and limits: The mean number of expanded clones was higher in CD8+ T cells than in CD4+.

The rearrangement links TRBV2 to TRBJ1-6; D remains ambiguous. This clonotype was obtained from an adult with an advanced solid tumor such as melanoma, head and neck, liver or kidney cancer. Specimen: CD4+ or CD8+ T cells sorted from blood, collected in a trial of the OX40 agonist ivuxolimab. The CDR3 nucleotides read TGTGCCAGCGGGGAGTCGAATTCCTATAATTCACCCCTCCACTTT. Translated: CASGESNSYNSPLHF.